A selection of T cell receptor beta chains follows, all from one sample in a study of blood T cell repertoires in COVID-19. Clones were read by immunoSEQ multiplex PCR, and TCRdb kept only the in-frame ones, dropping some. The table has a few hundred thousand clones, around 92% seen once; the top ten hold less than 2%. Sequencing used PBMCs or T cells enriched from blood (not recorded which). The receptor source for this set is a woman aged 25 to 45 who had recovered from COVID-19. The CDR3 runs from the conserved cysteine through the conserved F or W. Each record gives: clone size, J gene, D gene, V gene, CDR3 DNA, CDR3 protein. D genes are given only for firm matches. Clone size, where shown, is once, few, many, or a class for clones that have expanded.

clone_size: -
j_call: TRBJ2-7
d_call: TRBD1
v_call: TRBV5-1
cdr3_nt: TGCGCCAGCAGCTTCAGGGGACAGGGTCATCGCTCCTACGAGCAGTACTTC
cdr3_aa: CASSFRGQGHRSYEQYF

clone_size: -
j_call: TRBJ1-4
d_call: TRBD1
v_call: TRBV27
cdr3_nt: TGTGCCAGCAGTTGGTTGGGACAGGGCGAAAAACTGTTTTTT
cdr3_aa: CASSWLGQGEKLFF

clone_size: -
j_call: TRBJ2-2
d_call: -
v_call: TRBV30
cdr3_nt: TGTGCCTGGAACAAGGGGCTTTGGTACACCGGGGAGCTGTTTTTT
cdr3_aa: CAWNKGLWYTGELFF

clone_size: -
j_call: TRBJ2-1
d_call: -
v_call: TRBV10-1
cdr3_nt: TGCGCCAGCAGTGAGTCCCCCGCAGGGATCAATGAGCAGTTCTTC
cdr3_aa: CASSESPAGINEQFF

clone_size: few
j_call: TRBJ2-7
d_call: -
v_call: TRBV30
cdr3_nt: TGTGCCTGGAAGTCCGGGAGCACCTACGAGCAGTACTTC
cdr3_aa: CAWKSGSTYEQYF

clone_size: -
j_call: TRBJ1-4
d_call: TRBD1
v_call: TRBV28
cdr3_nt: TGTGCCAGCGGAGTACAGGGGACCTCTAATGAAAAACTGTTTTTT
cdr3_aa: CASGVQGTSNEKLFF

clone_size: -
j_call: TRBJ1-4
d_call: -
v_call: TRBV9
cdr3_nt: TGTGCCAGCAGCGTAGTCAGCCGACAGTTTGAAAAACTGTTTTTT
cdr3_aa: CASSVVSRQFEKLFF

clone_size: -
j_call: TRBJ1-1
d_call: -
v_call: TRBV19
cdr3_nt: TGTGCCAGTAGTATTCTGTATACAGACAAAGCTTTCTTT
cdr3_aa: CASSILYTDKAFF

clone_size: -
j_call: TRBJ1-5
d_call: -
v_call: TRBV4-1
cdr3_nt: TGCGCCAGCAAAGAGGTATACGGGAATAGCAATCAGCCCCAGCATTTT
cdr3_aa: CASKEVYGNSNQPQHF

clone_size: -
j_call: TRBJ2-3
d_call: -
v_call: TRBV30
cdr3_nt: TGTGCCTGGAGTCCAGGGGATACGCAGTATTTT
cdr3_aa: CAWSPGDTQYF

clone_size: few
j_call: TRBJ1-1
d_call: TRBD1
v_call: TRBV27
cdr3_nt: TGTGCCACTCCGATCAGGGGGCTAGTGGCTGAAGCTTTCTTT
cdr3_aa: CATPIRGLVAEAFF

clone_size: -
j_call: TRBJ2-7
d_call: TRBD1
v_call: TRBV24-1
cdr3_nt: TGTGCCACCAGTGATTCGAGGGGACAGGGGAACTACGAGCAGTACTTC
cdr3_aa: CATSDSRGQGNYEQYF

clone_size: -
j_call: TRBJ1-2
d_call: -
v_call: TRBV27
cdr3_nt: TGTGCCAGCAAGGCGGATACCGAAAGTTATGGCTACACCTTC
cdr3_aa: CASKADTESYGYTF

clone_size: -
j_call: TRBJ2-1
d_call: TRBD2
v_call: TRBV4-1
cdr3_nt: TGCGCCAGCGGGCGGGGGGCGGAGGGGGACAATGAGCAGTTCTTC
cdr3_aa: CASGRGAEGDNEQFF

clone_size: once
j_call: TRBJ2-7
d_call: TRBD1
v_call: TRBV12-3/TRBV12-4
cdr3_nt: TGTGCCAGCAGAGGGACAGGTACCTACGAGCAGTACTTC
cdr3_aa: CASRGTGTYEQYF